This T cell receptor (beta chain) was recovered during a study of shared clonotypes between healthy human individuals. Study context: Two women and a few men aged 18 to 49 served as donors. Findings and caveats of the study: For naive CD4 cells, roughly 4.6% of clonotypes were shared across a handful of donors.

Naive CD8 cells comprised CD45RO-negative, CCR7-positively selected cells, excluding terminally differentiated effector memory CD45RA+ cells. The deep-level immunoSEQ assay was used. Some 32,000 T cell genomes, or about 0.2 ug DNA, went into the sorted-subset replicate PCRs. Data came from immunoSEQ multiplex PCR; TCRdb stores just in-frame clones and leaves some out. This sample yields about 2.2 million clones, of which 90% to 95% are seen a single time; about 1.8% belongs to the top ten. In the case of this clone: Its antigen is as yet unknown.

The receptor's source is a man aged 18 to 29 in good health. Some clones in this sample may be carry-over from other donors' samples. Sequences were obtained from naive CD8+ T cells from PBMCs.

DNA of the CDR3: TGTGCCAGCAGCGTAAGAGAACTCAATGAGCAGTTCTTC. This translates into CASSVRELNEQFF. The genes are TRBV9 and TRBJ2-1; D call uncertain. Germline V gene sequence: CDR1 SGDLS, CDR2 YYNGEE. The CDR3 has 13 residues. V was shortened by 1 base and J by 6 bases, with 8 bases between the two germline ends. Combining the CDR3 with reference TRBV9 and TRBJ2-1 gives the whole variable domain DSGVTQTPKHLITATGQRVTLRCSPRSGDLSVYWYQQSLDQGLQFLIQYYNGEERAKGNILERFSAQQFPDLHSELNLSSLELGDSALYFCASSVRELNEQFFGPGTRLTVL.